Listed here is a single T cell receptor beta chain. This entry comes from a study of blood T cell repertoires in COVID-19. Profiling relied on immunoSEQ multiplex PCR, and the TCRdb table lists in-frame clones only, not all of them. The data show about 340,000 clones, 75% to 90% seen once. This CDR3 region has 16 residues. Losses at the gene ends were 4 bases for V and 4 bases for J; bases not matched to a gene: 8. CDR1 SGHDT and CDR2 YYEEEE come from the germline V gene. This clonotype was sampled from a woman between 55 and 75 years old with COVID-19, enrolled during active disease. This chain joins TRBV5-6 and TRBJ1-5; 10 positions agree with TRBD1. What was sequenced was peripheral blood. For the CDR3, the DNA is TGTGCCAGCAGCATTGCCGGGACAGGGGCGAATCAGCCCCAGCATTTT. Amino acids: CASSIAGTGANQPQHF.